This TCR beta chain derives from a study of cytomegalovirus exposure and HLA in healthy donors. The PCR used 60 Vbeta and 13 Jbeta primers. Profiled with immunoSEQ multiplex PCR; TCRdb holds only in-frame clones, not every one. The sample contains some 140,000 clones, about 75% of which appear only once. The CDR3 extends over 15 amino acids. Between the trimmed V and J ends, which lost 5 bases and 0 bases, there was a span of 10 bases. Germline V lookup: CDR1 SNHLY, CDR2 FYNNEI. This receptor was obtained from a woman between 35 and 50 years old in good health and CMV-seronegative. The chain uses TRBV2 and TRBJ1-4; D perhaps matches TRBD1 (5 bases). Material: PBMCs. The CDR3 DNA reads TGTGCCAGCAGTATCAACAGGTCAACTAATGAAAAACTGTTTTTT. Residues: CASSINRSTNEKLFF.